This T cell receptor (beta chain) was found in a study of blood T cell repertoires in COVID-19. Whole-study context: The United States, Italy and Spain supplied acute and convalescent COVID-19 samples. PBMCs, B-cell-depleted T cells, or T cells provided the cDNA or gDNA that made up the material.

This clone was counted a single time. CDR1 and CDR2 (germline): MNHEY, SVGAGI. CDR3 length equals 15 residues. V lost 2 bases and J lost 3; bases outside the gene matches: 4. In the original analysis: Amplification with reference gene primers provided the estimates of nucleated cell counts. Clones were read by immunoSEQ multiplex PCR, and TCRdb kept only the in-frame ones, dropping some. V, J and clone size are taken as reported in that table, and D and trimming were inferred from the DNA itself. Counted here are more than 95,000 clones, roughly 76% occurring once; the ten biggest clones make up roughly 10%.

Source material: peripheral blood. This clonotype originated in a woman in her seventies with acute or convalescent COVID-19. This chain joins TRBV6-5 and TRBJ2-7, with 10 bases fitting TRBD2. The CDR3 loop reads CASSYGLAAHYEQYF. As DNA, the CDR3 is TGTGCCAGCAGTTACGGACTAGCGGCCCACTACGAGCAGTACTTC.